Listed here are 12 T cell receptor beta chains from one sample, sequenced in a study of shared T cell receptors in the human thymus. The assay was immunoSEQ multiplex PCR, and TCRdb's table has in-frame clones only and misses some. The data show fewer than 700,000 clones, 70% to 90% seen once. Another study also made use of these data, one on human thymus T cells.

Sequenced: thymocytes. The source is a boy under two years old with a congenital heart defect.

CDR3 in DNA: TGCGCCAGCAGCCACCCCGGGGGGGAAAACATTCAGTACTTC. Protein sequence: CASSHPGGENIQYF. The rearrangement uses TRBV4-1 and TRBJ2-4; 8 bases align to TRBD2. V lost 3 bases and J lost 5; bases outside the gene matches: 3. CDR1 MGHRA and CDR2 YSYEKL come from the germline V gene. The CDR3 runs 14 residues.

V gene TRBV27 combines with J gene TRBJ2-7; TRBD1 agrees at 11 bases. In germline, CDR1 is MNHEY, CDR2 SMNVEV (reference sequence). J lost 9 bases, V lost 8 bases, and 12 bases had no gene match. CDR3 length equals 14 residues. CDR3 DNA: TGTGCCAGCGGTTCGGGACAGGGGGTTCGAGGGCAGTACTTC. It translates to CASGSGQGVRGQYF.

This chain connects TRBV14 to TRBJ2-2; 7 nucleotides line up with TRBD2. The CDR3 length is 17 residues. J was trimmed by 4 bases and V by 0 bases; bases with no gene match: 8. CDR1 and CDR2 from the germline V gene are SGHDN and FVKESK. Written as DNA, the CDR3 is TGTGCCAGCAGCCAAGAAACGGGGCGGGAGCTCACCGGGGAGCTGTTTTTT. Residues: CASSQETGRELTGELFF.

This chain joins TRBV11-3 and TRBJ2-1; the match to TRBD2 covers 8 bases. The germline gives CDR1 SGHNT, CDR2 YENEEA. V trimming: 1 base; J trimming: 1 base; junction bases outside the gene matches: 9. The CDR3 consists of 18 residues. CDR3 nucleotide sequence: TGTGCCAGCAGCTTAGGGGTCTTAGCGGGACAATCCTACAATGAGCAGTTCTTC. It specifies CASSLGVLAGQSYNEQFF.

The J gene is TRBJ2-2, the V gene TRBV14; 12 bases map to TRBD2. Germline V gene sequence: CDR1 SGHDN, CDR2 FVKESK. V shed 6 bases, J shed 7 bases, and the junction held 9 bases outside the gene matches. This CDR3 is 16 amino acids long. CDR3 nucleotides: TGTGCCAGCAGGTCTCTAGCGGGAGGGCCTGACGGGGAGCTGTTTTTT. This gives the protein CASRSLAGGPDGELFF.

The rearrangement uses TRBV5-5 and TRBJ2-7; possible D gene TRBD1, 7 bases. The germline V gene has CDR1 SGHKS and CDR2 YYEKEE (reference sequence). Deletions cut 3 bases from V and 3 bases from J, with 22 bases between. The CDR3 runs 17 residues. The DNA of the CDR3 is TGTGCCAGCAGCTGGGGGGAGGAGGACAGGTGGAGCTACGAGCAGTACTTC. Translating gives CASSWGEEDRWSYEQYF.

V gene TRBV6-5 combines with J gene TRBJ1-3, with 8 bases matching TRBD1. V shed 5 bases, J shed 0 bases, and the junction held 3 bases outside the gene matches. Per germline, CDR1 MNHEY and CDR2 SVGAGI. This CDR3 comprises 15 residues. CDR3 DNA: TGTGCCAGCAGTACAGGGGGGACCTCTGGAAACACCATATATTTT. Its protein is CASSTGGTSGNTIYF.

The J gene is TRBJ2-1, the V gene TRBV13; 9 bases agree with TRBD2. Germline V lookup: CDR1 PRHDT, CDR2 FYEKMQ (reference sequence). The CDR3 is 15 residues long. With 4 bases clipped from V and 6 bases from J, the junction kept 7 bases outside the gene matches. Here the CDR3 reads CASSSKREVSNEQFF. As DNA, the CDR3 is TGTGCCAGCAGCTCCAAGCGGGAGGTAAGCAATGAGCAGTTCTTC.

The V gene is TRBV27, the J gene TRBJ2-2; D gene ambiguous. Germline CDR1 and CDR2: MNHEY and SMNVEV (reference sequence). Trimming stripped 2 bases from V and 3 bases from J, with 7 bases between. This CDR3 has 14 amino acids. In DNA, the CDR3 is TGTGCCAGCAGTTTAGGTCAGGACACCGGGGAGCTGTTTTTT. Its protein is CASSLGQDTGELFF.

The V call is TRBV2, the J call TRBJ1-5; the D gene is possibly TRBD1 (5 bases). Germline V CDR1 and CDR2: SNHLY, FYNNEI. V lost 2 bases to trimming and J lost 0 bases, with 8 bases between them. CDR3 length equals 15 residues. This CDR3 reads CASSELQGSNQPQHF. The CDR3 nucleotides are TGTGCCAGCAGTGAACTTCAGGGTAGCAATCAGCCCCAGCATTTT.

This rearrangement joins TRBV28 to TRBJ2-7; possibly TRBD2 for D (5 bases). Germline V lookup: CDR1 MDHEN, CDR2 SYDVKM. Between the trimmed V and J ends, which lost 3 bases and 2 bases, there was a span of 14 bases. There are 15 residues in the CDR3. The CDR3 bases are TGTGCCAGCAGTTTTTTTGAGGGCCCCCCCTACGAGCAGTACTTC. Residues: CASSFFEGPPYEQYF.

This chain connects TRBV10-3 to TRBJ2-7; D remains unclear. The germline gives CDR1 ENHRY, CDR2 SYGVKD. This CDR3 region has 14 residues. The V end was cut by 2 bases, the J end by 3 bases, with 11 bases between. CDR3 nucleotides: TGTGCCATCAGTGAGCGTACGGAGCGCTACGAGCAGTACTTC. This gives the protein CAISERTERYEQYF.